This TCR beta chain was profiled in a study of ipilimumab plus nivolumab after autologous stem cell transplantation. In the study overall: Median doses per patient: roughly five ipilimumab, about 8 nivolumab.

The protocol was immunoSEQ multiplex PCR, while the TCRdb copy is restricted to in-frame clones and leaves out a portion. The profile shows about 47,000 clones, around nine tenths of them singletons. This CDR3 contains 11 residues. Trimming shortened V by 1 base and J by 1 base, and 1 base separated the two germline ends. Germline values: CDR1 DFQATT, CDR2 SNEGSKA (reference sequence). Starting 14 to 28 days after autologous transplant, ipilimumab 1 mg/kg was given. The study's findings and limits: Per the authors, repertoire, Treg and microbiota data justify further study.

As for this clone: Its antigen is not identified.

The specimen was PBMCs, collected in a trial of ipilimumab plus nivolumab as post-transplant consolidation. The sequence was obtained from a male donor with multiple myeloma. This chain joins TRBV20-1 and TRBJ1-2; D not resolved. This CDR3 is CSARVNYGYTF. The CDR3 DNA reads TGCAGTGCTAGAGTTAACTATGGCTACACCTTC.